These T cell receptor beta chains were read from a single sample in a study of cytomegalovirus exposure and HLA in healthy donors. Clones were read by immunoSEQ multiplex PCR, and TCRdb kept only the in-frame ones, dropping some. The sample records 150,000 or so clones, roughly 79% being singletons. Sequenced input: PBMCs. The receptors were sampled from a man aged 18 to 30 in good health and CMV-seronegative. The CDR3 runs from the conserved cysteine through the conserved F or W.

j_call v_call cdr3_aa
TRBJ2-1 TRBV14 CASSRSGGPYNEQFF
TRBJ2-1 TRBV2 CASTDRRQGVNEQFF
TRBJ1-3 TRBV2 CASSGQVPSGNTIYF
TRBJ2-1 TRBV11-2 CASSFGGLANYNEQFF
TRBJ1-2 TRBV27 CASSFQRGAGGYTF
TRBJ1-6 TRBV7-8 CASSLIPLVGGEVDSPLHF
TRBJ1-5 TRBV4-3 CASSQVVGGFNSNQPQHF
TRBJ1-5 TRBV4-1 CASSQESQGATSNQPQHF
- TRBV4-2 CASSQIGTNTYEQYF
TRBJ1-5 TRBV4-3 CASSQATDGGHSNQPQHF
TRBJ2-7 TRBV30 CAWSTGYIPYEQYF
TRBJ1-2 TRBV18 CASSVRQAGDTGGYTF
TRBJ1-1 TRBV19 CASSRRGGGTEAFF
TRBJ2-3 TRBV6-5 CASRASWDTQYF
TRBJ1-5 TRBV5-4 CASSLGGQNQPQHF
TRBJ2-7 TRBV7-2 CASSLSGQYYEQYF
TRBJ2-2 TRBV11-2 CASSLIVNTGELFF
TRBJ2-1 TRBV5-6 CASSSELAGGFNEQFF
TRBJ2-1 TRBV11-2 CASSSRDRGNEQFF
TRBJ1-4 TRBV13 CASSLTGVDNEKLFF
TRBJ1-1 TRBV2 CASRRGEGTEAFF
TRBJ2-2 TRBV10-3 CASSGDRVGSGELFF
TRBJ2-5 TRBV5-1 CASSLARAGRETQYF
TRBJ1-5 TRBV6-1 CASSEMTGSPRRNQPQHF
TRBJ1-5 TRBV7-8 CASSAQTGFGEPQHF
TRBJ2-3 TRBV7-9 CASVTSASGGATDTQYF